The sequence of this T cell receptor beta chain was determined in a study of T cell repertoires in cytomegalovirus infection. Study-level background: Epitope selection comprised recently identified HLA-C-restricted CMV epitopes and well-studied HLA-B-restricted CMV epitopes. Indications came from public TCR beta signatures; they pointed to CMV infection and to a matching HLA type.

Whole-study findings and limits: There were HLA-C-restricted CMV-specific TCR beta clonotypes dominating the ex vivo response.

Of note for this clonotype: What it recognizes is unknown.

In TCRdb, the reads were re-called with MiXCR into one record per CDR3 protein. The sample includes some 940,000 distinct CDR3 sequences, 25% to 40% of them seen just once. The clonotype was recovered from a human donor in good health (CMV status not recorded). Some clones in this sample may be carry-over from other donors' samples. The sample here was cultured CD8+ T cells from PBMCs, taken from culture after CMV antigen stimulation.

CDR3 sequence reads: CASRHDGRKLYEQYF. CDR3 sequence (DNA): TGCGCCAGTCGACACGACGGACGGAAGCTCTACGAGCAGTACTTC. The chain carries TRBV5-1 and TRBJ2-7, with D uncertain. This CDR3 is 15 amino acids long. Germline V gives CDR1 SGHRS, CDR2 YFSETQ. Trimming cost V 8 bases and J 3 bases, with 21 bases left between them.